These T cell receptor beta chains were read from a single sample in a study of blood T cell repertoires in COVID-19. Profiled with immunoSEQ multiplex PCR; TCRdb holds only in-frame clones, not every one. Found here are around 420,000 clones, approximately 85% of them singletons; the top ten hold approximately 2.1%. Sequenced input: PBMCs or T cells enriched from blood (not recorded which). The origin of the receptors is a woman between 40 and 50 years old with acute COVID-19. Each CDR3 is given with its conserved first and last residue. A D gene is named only where the DNA matches it firmly. Only some rows state a clone size, as once, few, many or a class for expanded clones.

j_call d_call v_call clone_size cdr3_nt cdr3_aa
TRBJ1-5 TRBD1 TRBV24-1 . TGTGCCACCAGTAGAATCGGGACAGCATATAGCAATCAGCCCCAGCATTTT CATSRIGTAYSNQPQHF
TRBJ1-3 . TRBV7-2 . TGTGCCAGCAGCGAGCGACAGTCGATCTCTGGAAACACCATATATTTT CASSERQSISGNTIYF
TRBJ1-3 . TRBV7-9 . TGTGCCAGCAGCTCCTGGCAGGGCTCTGGAAACACCATATATTTT CASSSWQGSGNTIYF
TRBJ1-4 TRBD1 TRBV2 . TGTGCCAGCAGTGACCGGACAGGGGAAAAACTGTTTTTT CASSDRTGEKLFF
TRBJ2-5 TRBD1 TRBV6-4 . TGTGCCAGCAGTGAGGACAGGGGAGGGGCCCAGTACTTC CASSEDRGGAQYF
TRBJ2-7 . TRBV4-1 . TGCGCCAGCAGCCAAGACTCGACAGGAGCCTACGAGCAGTACTTC CASSQDSTGAYEQYF
TRBJ2-1 TRBD2 TRBV29-1 . TGCAGCGGACGGGGAGGGCGCAATGAGCAGTTCTTC CSGRGGRNEQFF
TRBJ2-1 TRBD2 TRBV30 . TGTGCCTTTAGCGGGGGGCCCTACAATGAGCAGTTCTTC CAFSGGPYNEQFF
TRBJ1-5 . TRBV6-2/TRBV6-3 once TGTGCCAGCAGTTACGTGGAGGGGCAGTTAAGCAATCAGCCCCAGCATTTT CASSYVEGQLSNQPQHF
TRBJ1-6 . TRBV2 . TGTGCCAGCAGAGGGGTGCCCTCCTATAATTCACCCCTCCACTTT CASRGVPSYNSPLHF
TRBJ1-5 TRBD1 TRBV24-1 . TGTGCCACCAGTGATCAGGGGGGCAACAATCAGCCCCAGCATTTT CATSDQGGNNQPQHF
TRBJ1-5 . TRBV6-5 once TGTGCCAGCAGTTATCGACAGGATAGCAATCAGCCCCAGCATTTT CASSYRQDSNQPQHF
TRBJ2-6 . TRBV27 . TGTGCCAGCAGGGTCAGCTCTGGGGCCAACGTCCTGACTTTC CASRVSSGANVLTF
TRBJ2-1 . TRBV24-1 . TGTGCCACCAGTGATTTCTCCGGGTCGGAGCAGTTCTTC CATSDFSGSEQFF
TRBJ1-6 TRBD1 TRBV2 . TGTGCCAGCAGTGAAGCCTGGACAGGTTTTAGGGATTCACCCCTCCACTTT CASSEAWTGFRDSPLHF
TRBJ2-7 . TRBV9 . TGTGCCAGTTCCTCATCGGGGAGTGGGAACGAGCAGTACTTC CASSSSGSGNEQYF
TRBJ1-6 TRBD1 TRBV6-1 . TGTGCCAGCAGAGAAGGGACAGGGACAATGAATTCACCCCTCCACTTT CASREGTGTMNSPLHF
TRBJ2-1 TRBD2 TRBV7-9 . TGTGCCAGCAGCTTTTTCGGACTAGCCGGTAGCAATGAGCAGTTCTTC CASSFFGLAGSNEQFF
TRBJ1-2 . TRBV18 . TGTGCCAGCTCACTGAAACAGGGAATCTATGGCTACACCTTC CASSLKQGIYGYTF
TRBJ2-7 TRBD1 TRBV3-1/TRBV3-2 . TGTGCCACAACCAGGGGGAGTACCTACGAGCAGTACTTC CATTRGSTYEQYF
TRBJ1-4 . TRBV18 . TGTGCCAGCTCAAATGGGGGGAATGAAAAACTGTTTTTT CASSNGGNEKLFF
TRBJ1-3 . TRBV24-1 . TGTGCCACCAGTGACGGTCGAAAGCCTGGAAACACCATATATTTT CATSDGRKPGNTIYF
TRBJ1-6 . TRBV12-3/TRBV12-4 . TGTGCCAGTCAGGGCTCCTATAATTCACCCCTCCACTTT CASQGSYNSPLHF
TRBJ1-1 TRBD1 TRBV7-9 . TGTGCCAGCAGCCCCGACAGGGGGATAAACACTGAAGCTTTCTTT CASSPDRGINTEAFF
TRBJ2-5 TRBD2 TRBV7-8 . TGTGCCAGCAGCTATCCGGGACTAGCGAGTTTAGAGACCCAGTACTTC CASSYPGLASLETQYF
TRBJ1-3 TRBD1 TRBV29-1 . TGCAGCGCCCCGGACAGGGATGGAAACACCATATATTTT CSAPDRDGNTIYF
TRBJ2-1 TRBD2 TRBV12-5 . TGTGCTAGTGGCCCTCCCGGGACTAGCGGGGGGGGGAATGAGCAGTTCTTC CASGPPGTSGGGNEQFF
TRBJ1-2 . TRBV24-1 . TGTGCCACCAGTGATACCGACAGCTATGGCTACACCTTC CATSDTDSYGYTF
TRBJ2-1 TRBD2 TRBV11-3 . TGTGCCAGCAGCTTAGGGCTAGCGGGGTCCTACAATGAGCAGTTCTTC CASSLGLAGSYNEQFF
TRBJ2-7 . TRBV7-9 . TGTGCCAGCAGCTTAGGACTGCCGAACTCCTACGAGCAGTACTTC CASSLGLPNSYEQYF
TRBJ2-4 . TRBV4-2 . TGTGCCAGCAGCCAAACATCACAGGGGATCGGAGGGATAGCCAAAAACATTCAGTACTTC CASSQTSQGIGGIAKNIQYF
TRBJ2-7 TRBD1 TRBV29-1 . TGCAGCGTCGTCTTTACAGGGGGCGGATTCGACGAGCAGTACTTC CSVVFTGGGFDEQYF
TRBJ2-7 . TRBV5-6 . TGTGCCAGCAGCTTGACAGATAGCTCCTACGAGCAGTACTTC CASSLTDSSYEQYF
TRBJ2-1 . TRBV7-6 . TGTGCCAGCAGCTTAGATGGAGGGTTCAATGAGCAGTTCTTC CASSLDGGFNEQFF
TRBJ2-1 . TRBV3-1/TRBV3-2 . . CASSQVLEKGEQFF
TRBJ1-3 TRBD1 TRBV18 . TGTGCCAGCTCACCACATAGACAGGGAAGGGAAGTTCCTGGAAACACCATATATTTT CASSPHRQGREVPGNTIYF
TRBJ2-1 TRBD1 TRBV6-1 . TGTGCCAGCAGTGACAGTCAGGGGGCCTACAATGAGCAGTTCTTC CASSDSQGAYNEQFF
TRBJ2-7 TRBD1 TRBV9 . TGTGCCAGCAGCGCCCCCCTGGACAGGGGAGACTACGAGCAGTACTTC CASSAPLDRGDYEQYF
TRBJ2-5 TRBD2 TRBV10-3 . TGTGCCATCAGTGAGTCAGATTGGGGAAAGTGGGGGGGAAGTCTTCAAGAGACCCAGTACTTC CAISESDWGKWGGSLQETQYF
TRBJ2-2 . TRBV2 . TGTGCCAGCAGTGAGATGCCCCCGGGACTCCTGTTTGCCGGGGAGCTGTTTTTT CASSEMPPGLLFAGELFF